One sample yielded the 26 T cell receptor beta chains listed below, sequenced in a study of T cells in Graves' hyperthyroidism and ophthalmopathy. Amplified regions were TCR beta CDR3 sequences from RNA transcripts. Carried out on the TCR CDR3, a first-round RT-PCR used the HTBI primer set. Via MiXCR, TCRdb re-called the multiplex PCR reads, giving one row per CDR3 protein. The sample includes about 300,000 distinct CDR3 sequences, about 19% of them seen just once. Sequenced sample: blood. The source is a man aged 45-65 years with Graves' ophthalmopathy.

This clonotype was detected a few times. The chain combines TRBV24-1 with TRBJ1-2; perhaps TRBD1 as D (5 bases). The germline CDR1 and CDR2 sequences are KGHDR and SFDVKD. This CDR3 comprises 15 residues. Trimming left V 3 bases short and J 7 bases short, with 17 bases between. In nucleotides, the CDR3 is TGTGCCACCAGTGATAGCCCACAAGGGGAACCTGGCTACACCTTC. Translation gives CATSDSPQGEPGYTF.

The chain links TRBV19 to TRBJ1-1; weak D call: TRBD1 (6 bases). With 3 bases removed from V and 3 bases from J, the gap between germline ends came to 11 bases. Per germline, CDR1 LNHDA and CDR2 SQIVND (reference sequence). CDR3 length equals 14 residues. The CDR3 DNA reads as TGTGCCAGTAGTATGGAGGGGGAGGACACTGAAGCTTTCTTT. Protein product: CASSMEGEDTEAFF.

The V and J genes are TRBV20-1 and TRBJ2-6; D gene ambiguous. The V end was cut by 0 bases, the J end by 0 bases, with 6 bases between. This CDR3 has 15 amino acids. Germline V lookup: CDR1 DFQATT, CDR2 SNEGSKA (reference sequence). The CDR3, as DNA: TGCAGTGCTAGAGAAGTGAGCTCTGGGGCCAACGTCCTGACTTTC. Protein sequence: CSAREVSSGANVLTF.

About this clonotype: Being one base from a much bigger clone, this may be a read error. This chain's CDR3 is CASSFPEENYGHTF. The CDR3 DNA reads as TGTGCCAGCAGCTTCCCCGAGGAGAACTATGGCCACACCTTC. This rearrangement joins TRBV13 to TRBJ1-2; no clear D gene. The CDR3 spans 14 residues. Germline V gives CDR1 PRHDT, CDR2 FYEKMQ (reference sequence).

Ten or more counts support this clonotype. V and J are TRBV20-1 and TRBJ2-7; 11 bases are shared with TRBD1. The germline V gene has CDR1 DFQATT and CDR2 SNEGSKA (reference sequence). Germline trimming cut 4 bases from V and 5 bases from J; bases unmatched to any gene: 4. CDR3 length equals 13 residues. CDR3 sequence (DNA): TGCAGTGCTACCGGGACAGGGGGTCACGAGCAGTACTTC. Amino acids: CSATGTGGHEQYF.

In this sample, this clonotype turned up many times. The gene calls are TRBV2 and TRBJ1-1; D ambiguous. Trimming pared 7 bases from V and 6 bases from J, leaving 15 bases between. Germline V gene sequence: CDR1 SNHLY, CDR2 FYNNEI. The CDR3 is 13 amino acids. This CDR3 is CASTKTGKAEAFF. CDR3 DNA sequence: TGTGCCAGCACCAAGACGGGGAAGGCTGAAGCTTTCTTT.

The rearrangement joins TRBV30 to TRBJ1-2; the match to TRBD1 covers 7 bases. Germline-derived CDR1 and CDR2 are GTSNPN and SVGIG (reference sequence). The length of the CDR3 is 14 residues. The junction had 8 bases not matched to a gene; V was cut back by 5 bases and J by 2 bases. CDR3 amino acids: CAWRSPGQNYGYTF. In DNA, the CDR3 is TGTGCCTGGCGGTCCCCGGGACAGAACTATGGCTACACCTTC.

This clonotype was seen only a few times. CDR3 nucleotides: TGTGCCAGCAGTCTGCTAGGGACAAACCCTAGCACAGATACGCAGTATTTT. It specifies CASSLLGTNPSTDTQYF. V is TRBV6-2 or TRBV6-3 and J is TRBJ2-3; maybe TRBD1 (6 bases). Looked up from germline, CDR1 is MNHEY and CDR2 is SVGEGT. The CDR3 is 17 residues long. Trimming shortened V by 5 bases and J by 0 bases, and 18 bases separated the two germline ends.

The chain combines TRBV20-1 with TRBJ2-7; 10 nucleotides match TRBD1. This CDR3 has 14 residues. V shed 5 bases, J shed 7 bases, and the junction held 11 bases outside the gene matches. Germline V gene data show CDR1 as DFQATT and CDR2 as SNEGSKA (reference sequence). This chain's CDR3 is CSAEMTGGAWEQYF. For the CDR3, the DNA is TGCAGTGCTGAAATGACAGGGGGCGCGTGGGAGCAGTACTTC.

This clonotype has a count of ten or more. V is TRBV3-1 and J is TRBJ2-1, with D possibly matching TRBD1 (6 bases). The CDR3 length is 14 residues. V dropped 4 bases and J dropped 7 bases, with 14 bases sitting between them. In germline, CDR1 is LGHDT, CDR2 YNNKEL (reference sequence). CDR3 amino acids: CASSRGLSGNEQFF. The CDR3 nucleotides are TGTGCCAGCAGCCGGGGGCTATCGGGAAATGAGCAGTTCTTC.

This clonotype occurred many times. V usage is TRBV28 and J usage is TRBJ1-1, with no clear D. CDR3 length: 14 amino acids. Trimming shortened V by 2 bases and J by 2 bases, and 9 bases separated the two germline ends. CDR1 and CDR2 from the germline V gene are MDHEN and SYDVKM. For the CDR3, the DNA is TGTGCCAGCAGTTTAGGACTGCTCAACACTGAAGCTTTCTTT. Protein sequence: CASSLGLLNTEAFF.

This clonotype was observed a handful of times. The chain uses TRBV9 and TRBJ2-1; tentative D call: TRBD2 (5 bases). The germline V and J ends were trimmed by 3 bases and 6 bases, with 16 bases remaining between them. The germline gives CDR1 SGDLS, CDR2 YYNGEE. The CDR3 sequence is 15 residues long. Written as DNA, the CDR3 is TGTGCCAGCAGCGCCCGCGCGGACTCCATCAATGAGCAGTTCTTC. Translation: CASSARADSINEQFF.

The J gene is TRBJ2-5, the V gene TRBV12-3 or TRBV12-4, with D possibly being TRBD1 (5 bases). V lost 1 base and J lost 5, with 17 bases in between. The CDR3 loop spans 16 amino acids. CDR3 sequence reads: CASSLGLAGNEETQYF. CDR3 sequence (DNA): TGTGCCAGCAGTTTAGGTTTGGCAGGGAATGAGGAGACCCAGTACTTC.

This clonotype was counted between two and nine times. This chain links TRBV11-2 with TRBJ2-1; 10 bases map to TRBD2. The CDR3 is 16 amino acids. CDR1 is SGHAT and CDR2 is FQNNGV in the germline V gene. The ends lost 7 bases at V and 6 bases at J; junction bases unmatched: 12. The CDR3 spells CASTTSVQREGNEQFF. CDR3 DNA sequence: TGTGCCAGCACCACATCCGTCCAGCGGGAGGGCAATGAGCAGTTCTTC.

This clonotype was picked up one time. The rearrangement uses TRBV7-3 and TRBJ2-2, with a tentative D call TRBD2 (6 bases). Germline V gives CDR1 SGHTA, CDR2 FQGTGA. The CDR3 is made up of 14 amino acids. V was pared by 0 bases and J by 6 bases, with 8 bases between. CDR3 nucleotides: TGTGCCAGCAGCTTAACCGGGAGTCCCGGGGAGCTGTTTTTT. Translated: CASSLTGSPGELFF.

This clonotype was counted ten times or more. The gene calls are TRBV7-9 and TRBJ2-1, with 8 bases that match TRBD2. The germline CDR1 and CDR2 sequences are SEHNR and FQNEAQ (reference sequence). The CDR3 is 13 residues long. With V trimmed by 5 bases and J by 8 bases, 5 bases remained unmatched. The chain's CDR3 is CASSPRGDDEQFF. The CDR3 DNA reads TGTGCCAGCAGCCCGCGGGGGGATGATGAGCAGTTCTTC.

This clonotype was observed a few times. The chain is built from TRBV28 and TRBJ2-2, with 7 bases aligning to TRBD2. The CDR3 extends over 14 amino acids. Germline CDR1 is MDHEN and CDR2 is SYDVKM. V was pared by 5 bases and J by 5 bases, with 5 bases of the junction left unmatched. The CDR3 DNA reads TGTGCCAGCAGTAGACTAGCAGGGACCGGGGAGCTGTTTTTT. It translates to CASSRLAGTGELFF.

This clonotype was detected ten times or more. CDR3 region: CASSEELAGDIFFTDTQYF. DNA for the CDR3: TGTGCCAGCAGTGAAGAACTTGCAGGGGACATTTTCTTCACAGATACGCAGTATTTT. This rearrangement joins TRBV2 to TRBJ2-3; D may be TRBD1 (6 bases). CDR1 and CDR2 from the germline V gene are SNHLY and FYNNEI. This CDR3 is 19 amino acids long. V lost 1 base, J lost 2 bases, and 22 bases lay in between.

This rearrangement joins TRBV6-1 to TRBJ2-2; a possible D gene is TRBD1 (5 bases). V was shortened by 7 bases and J by 3 bases, with 12 bases between the two germline ends. This CDR3 comprises 14 residues. Germline assignment: CDR1 MNHNS and CDR2 SASEGT. The CDR3 loop reads CASTADRDTGELFF. The DNA for the CDR3 is TGTGCCAGCACCGCCGACAGAGACACCGGGGAGCTGTTTTTT.

The gene calls are TRBV6-2 or TRBV6-3 and TRBJ2-1, with 7 bases identical to TRBD2. The CDR3 has 14 amino acids. From germline, CDR1 is MNHEY and CDR2 SVGEGT. V lost 4 bases to trimming and J lost 7 bases; unmatched junction nucleotides: 7. The CDR3 protein is CASSFAGANNEQFF. DNA for the CDR3: TGTGCCAGCAGTTTCGCGGGAGCGAATAATGAGCAGTTCTTC.

This clonotype was counted many times. The chain combines TRBV11-2 with TRBJ2-1; possibly TRBD1 for D (5 bases). Germline CDR1 reads SGHAT; CDR2 reads FQNNGV. V dropped 1 base and J dropped 5 bases, with 9 bases sitting between them. This CDR3 is 14 amino acids long. The CDR3 protein is CASSLGGRNNEQFF. The CDR3 region has the DNA TGTGCCAGCAGCTTAGGGGGCCGAAACAATGAGCAGTTCTTC.

In its sample, this clonotype was seen a few times. The chain employs TRBV10-3 and TRBJ1-3; D uncertain. The germline V gene has CDR1 ENHRY and CDR2 SYGVKD. V lost 4 bases, J lost 4 bases, and 11 bases lay in between. The CDR3 has 14 residues. The CDR3 nucleotides read TGTGCCATCAGTGTTGTTACGGACGGAAACACCATATATTTT. Its translation: CAISVVTDGNTIYF.

The rearrangement links TRBV7-2 to TRBJ2-5; unclear D gene. The CDR3 consists of 13 residues. The V end lost 8 bases, the J end lost 1 base, and 11 bases lay between the germline ends. In germline, CDR1 is SGHTA, CDR2 FQGNSA. Written as DNA, the CDR3 is TGTGCCAGCCTCATTCGAAGCCAAGAGACCCAGTACTTC. It encodes CASLIRSQETQYF.

This clonotype showed up just a few times. The rearrangement joins TRBV27 to TRBJ2-2; possible D gene TRBD1, 6 bases. Trimming stripped 5 bases from V and 3 bases from J, with 16 bases between. Germline-derived CDR1 and CDR2 are MNHEY and SMNVEV (reference sequence). The CDR3 extends over 16 amino acids. The CDR3 sequence: CASSPGDGVYTGELFF. CDR3 in DNA: TGTGCCAGCAGTCCAGGGGACGGAGTCTACACCGGGGAGCTGTTTTTT.

This clonotype was found many times. The rearrangement links TRBV11-2 to TRBJ1-3; D remains unclear. V lost 1 base and J 8 bases, leaving 6 bases between the germline ends. The CDR3 length is 12 residues. Germline assignment: CDR1 SGHAT and CDR2 FQNNGV. DNA of the CDR3: TGTGCCAGCAGCTTAGGAGGCGACACCATATATTTT. As protein: CASSLGGDTIYF. Full variable domain (missing parts from reference TRBV11-2 and TRBJ1-3): EAGVAQSPRYKIIEKRQSVAFWCNPISGHATLYWYQQILGQGPKLLIQFQNNGVVDDSQLPKDRFSAERLKGVDSTLKIQPAKLEDSAVYLCASSLGGDTIYFGEGSWLTVV.

The rearrangement links TRBV20-1 to TRBJ1-4; the D is unclear. From germline, CDR1 is DFQATT and CDR2 SNEGSKA (reference sequence). The V end was cut by 5 bases, the J end by 0 bases, with 7 bases between. The CDR3 runs 13 residues. CDR3 in DNA: TGCAGTGCTCGGGCCGCAACTAATGAAAAACTGTTTTTT. Translation gives CSARAATNEKLFF.